Below are 14 T cell receptor beta chains sequenced from a single sample in a study of blood T cells in healthy people across ages (dated by TCRdb to the mid-2010s). The library was produced with 5' RACE. Sequenced on an Illumina HiSeq 2500. The second PCR ran for about 6 to 11 cycles and used a J-beta primer mix along with a sample-barcoded 5' primer. Through fastp at Q25 and MiXCR, TCRdb rebuilt clones from the public reads, retaining in-frame beta chains. When rows share a CDR3 protein, they turn into one entry using the most common DNA and genes. The sample data list 700,000 or so distinct CDR3 sequences, and 22% of these were observed just once. The top ten clones comprise around 21% of the sample. The specimen sequenced was blood. These receptors all come from a man in his 70s in good health.

This clonotype has more than one count but fewer than ten. The V and J genes are TRBV10-3 and TRBJ2-3, with 9 bases identical to TRBD2. V dropped 5 bases and J dropped 4; count of bases not matched to a gene: 7. The germline gives CDR1 ENHRY, CDR2 SYGVKD. The CDR3 extends over 15 amino acids. The CDR3 spells CAISPGGGAADTQYF. CDR3 DNA sequence: TGTGCCATCAGTCCGGGCGGGGGGGCCGCAGATACGCAGTATTTT.

The V and J genes are TRBV20-1 and TRBJ2-5; unclear D gene. Germline CDR1 and CDR2: DFQATT and SNEGSKA (reference sequence). The V end was cut by 2 bases, the J end by 2 bases, with 6 bases between. This CDR3 contains 12 residues. CDR3 amino acids: CSARSIQETQYF. The CDR3 DNA sequence: TGCAGTGCTAGATCTATACAAGAGACCCAGTACTTC.

This clonotype was found a few times. V gene TRBV25-1 combines with J gene TRBJ1-6; D might be TRBD1 (5 bases). The CDR3 has 13 amino acids. Germline lookup yields CDR1 MGHDK and CDR2 SYGVNS. V shed 6 bases and J shed 8 bases, with 11 bases lying between them. For the CDR3, the DNA is TGTGCCAGCAGGAAAGGGGCGTATTCACCCCTCCACTTT. It specifies CASRKGAYSPLHF.

This chain uses TRBV12-3 or TRBV12-4 with TRBJ1-1; D perhaps matches TRBD1 (5 bases). Trimming left V 7 bases short and J 10 bases short, with 16 bases between. The CDR3 consists of 12 residues. This CDR3 reads CASKLQGRRAFF. CDR3 DNA sequence: TGTGCCAGCAAACTCCAGGGTAGGAGAGCTTTCTTT.

Only a few counts were recorded for this clonotype. V and J are TRBV7-2 and TRBJ2-3; 7 nucleotides align to TRBD1. Germline CDR1 is SGHTA and CDR2 is FQGNSA. The CDR3 sequence is 15 residues long. V dropped 3 bases and J dropped 1; count of bases not matched to a gene: 4. The CDR3 is CASSFPQGGTDTQYF. CDR3 in DNA: TGTGCCAGCAGCTTCCCCCAGGGGGGCACAGATACGCAGTATTTT. The whole variable domain, filled in from reference TRBV7-2 and TRBJ2-3, reads GAGVSQSPSNKVTEKGKDVELRCDPISGHTALYWYRQSLGQGLEFLIYFQGNSAPDKSGLPSDRFSAERTGGSVSTLTIQRTQQEDSAVYLCASSFPQGGTDTQYFGPGTRLTVL.

This clonotype was detected only a few times. V and J are TRBV3-1 and TRBJ1-2; TRBD1 agrees at 8 bases. After removal of 0 bases from V and 0 bases from J, the junction contained 9 bases not matched to a gene. The germline V gene has CDR1 LGHDT and CDR2 YNNKEL (reference sequence). This CDR3 contains 18 residues. The CDR3 sequence: CASSQERTGSNPNYGYTF. DNA for the CDR3: TGTGCCAGCAGCCAAGAGAGGACAGGGAGCAACCCTAACTATGGCTACACCTTC. Drawing the rest from reference TRBV3-1 and TRBJ1-2, the complete variable domain is DTAVSQTPKYLVTQMGNDKSIKCEQNLGHDTMYWYKQDSKKFLKIMFSYNNKELIINETVPNRFSPKSPDKAHLNLHINSLELGDSAVYFCASSQERTGSNPNYGYTFGSGTRLTVV.

This clonotype was observed a few times. The chain recombines TRBV5-1 with TRBJ1-2, with D maybe TRBD1 (6 bases). V was cut by 4 bases and J by 2 bases, with 15 bases left in between. The CDR3 has 15 residues. Per the germline V gene, CDR1 is SGHRS and CDR2 is YFSETQ. CDR3 region: CASSQTGIRNYGYTF. CDR3 in DNA: TGCGCCAGCAGCCAAACAGGGATCCGGAACTATGGCTACACCTTC.

V usage is TRBV7-9 and J usage is TRBJ2-5; D is uncertain. CDR1 and CDR2 (germline): SEHNR, FQNEAQ (reference sequence). V lost 8 bases to trimming and J lost 3 bases, with 13 bases between them. This CDR3 has 13 amino acids. CDR3 in amino acids: CASGLAGEETQYF. The CDR3 bases are TGTGCCAGCGGTTTAGCCGGAGAAGAGACCCAGTACTTC.

V usage is TRBV12-3 or TRBV12-4 and J usage is TRBJ1-2, with D possibly matching TRBD1 (6 bases). The CDR3 is 13 amino acids. The V end was cut by 7 bases, the J end by 4 bases, with 13 bases between. The CDR3, as DNA: TGTGCCAGCACCAGGGACACCGGCTATGGCTACACCTTC. Amino acid sequence: CASTRDTGYGYTF.

The chain recombines TRBV12-3 or TRBV12-4 with TRBJ2-1, with TRBD2 matching 10 bases. Unmatched junction bases numbered 3, after V lost 7 bases and J lost 9 bases. There are 12 residues in the CDR3. CDR3 region: CASTLAGGEQFF. For the CDR3, the DNA is TGTGCCAGCACCTTAGCGGGAGGTGAGCAGTTCTTC.

Notes on this clonotype: The germline gene is not matched at one end of the junction; a read error may be the cause. The rearrangement links TRBV6-6 to TRBJ1-1; D remains ambiguous. The CDR3 runs 12 residues. CDR1 MNHNY and CDR2 SVGAGI come from the germline V gene (reference sequence). The CDR3 loop reads CASSYSGEVEIF. CDR3 DNA sequence: TGTGCCAGCAGTTACTCGGGCGAGGTAGAGATCTTT.

Turning to this clonotype: An end of the junction does not agree with germline; a read error may underlie this. The J gene is TRBJ2-5, the V gene TRBV3-1; possible D gene TRBD2, 6 bases. Per the germline V gene, CDR1 is LGHDT and CDR2 is YNNKEL (reference sequence). This CDR3 is 15 amino acids long. CDR3 bases: TGTGCCAGCAGCCAAAAAGTAGCCGGCGGGGAGACTCAGTACTTC. Translated: CASSQKVAGGETQYF.

In nucleotides, the CDR3 is TGTGCCAGCAGTTTAAGGGCGTTTAATTCACCCCTCCACTTT. It translates to CASSLRAFNSPLHF. The chain uses TRBV12-3 or TRBV12-4 and TRBJ1-6, with no clear D. The CDR3 length is 14 residues. Deletions cut 2 bases from V and 6 bases from J, with 8 bases between.

The chain carries TRBV7-2 and TRBJ1-4; D is perhaps TRBD1 (5 bases). Between the trimmed V and J ends, which lost 1 base and 5 bases, there was a span of 11 bases. This CDR3 region has 15 residues. CDR1 is SGHTA, CDR2 FQGNSA, per germline. The CDR3 region is CASSLDGARNEKLFF. The CDR3 coding sequence is TGTGCCAGCAGCTTAGACGGGGCGAGGAATGAAAAACTGTTTTTT.